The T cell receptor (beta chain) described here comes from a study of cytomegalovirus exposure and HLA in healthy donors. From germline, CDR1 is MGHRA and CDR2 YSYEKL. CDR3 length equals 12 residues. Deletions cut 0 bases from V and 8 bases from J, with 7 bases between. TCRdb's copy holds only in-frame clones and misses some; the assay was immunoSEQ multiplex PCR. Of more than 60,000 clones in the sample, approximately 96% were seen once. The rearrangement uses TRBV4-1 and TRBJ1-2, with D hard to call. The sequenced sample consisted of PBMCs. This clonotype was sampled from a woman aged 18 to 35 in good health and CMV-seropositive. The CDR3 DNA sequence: TGCGCCAGCAGCCAAGACCTGCGGGGCTACACCTTC. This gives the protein CASSQDLRGYTF.